Below are 10 T cell receptor beta chains sequenced from a single sample in a study of cytomegalovirus exposure and HLA in healthy donors (dated 2017 in TCRdb). Library creation used the immunoSEQ multiplex PCR assay. For the multiplex PCR, a mixture combining 60 forward primers for TCR Vbeta segments and 13 reverse primers for TCR Jbeta segments was used. TCRdb took this table from immuneACCESS and kept in-frame rearrangements with V and J called. Such tables lack part of the clones; where checked against another copy, unresolved V genes explain under half of the gap, and the rest is unexplained. Here the sample has about 120,000 clones; about 80% occur a single time. The ten largest clonotypes hold roughly 2.9% of the sample. Sequencing used PBMCs. These receptors were obtained from a woman aged 60-70 years in good health and CMV-seropositive.

The rearrangement links TRBV4-1 to TRBJ1-4; unclear D gene. The CDR3 sequence is 16 residues long. Trimming took off 0 bases at V and 11 bases at J, with 19 bases between the two ends. CDR1 is MGHRA and CDR2 is YSYEKL in the germline V gene. The CDR3 loop reads CASSQDEIVLPAKLFF. The CDR3 bases are TGCGCCAGCAGCCAAGATGAGATAGTACTCCCCGCCAAACTGTTTTTT.

The chain couples TRBV18 to TRBJ1-1, with D uncertain. The V gene lost 0 bases and the J gene lost 1 base, with 18 bases spanning the gap. The length of the CDR3 is 18 residues. Germline CDR1 is KGHSH and CDR2 is LQKENI. CDR3 loop: CASSPPYRHLLRNTEAFF. In DNA form, the CDR3 reads TGTGCCAGCTCACCACCATATCGCCACTTATTAAGGAACACTGAAGCTTTCTTT.

The rearrangement uses TRBV4-2 and TRBJ2-1; TRBD2 is a possible D gene (5 bases). Germline CDR1 LGHNA, CDR2 YNFKEQ. V gave up 0 bases and J gave up 4 bases, with 7 bases separating them. This CDR3 contains 14 residues. CDR3 residues: CASSQELAYNEQFF. DNA for the CDR3: TGTGCCAGCAGCCAAGAGCTAGCTTACAATGAGCAGTTCTTC.

The J gene is TRBJ2-3, the V gene TRBV11-3, with D tentatively TRBD2 (5 bases). CDR3 length equals 14 residues. Germline V gene sequence: CDR1 SGHNT, CDR2 YENEEA. V lost 0 bases, J lost 2 bases, and 6 bases lay in between. CDR3 loop: CASSLDRDTDTQYF. Written as DNA, the CDR3 is TGTGCCAGCAGCTTAGATCGGGACACAGATACGCAGTATTTT.

The chain recombines TRBV27 with TRBJ1-2; perhaps TRBD1 as D (6 bases). This CDR3 region has 13 residues. Germline CDR1 MNHEY, CDR2 SMNVEV (reference sequence). V gave up 6 bases and J gave up 3 bases, with 11 bases separating them. CDR3 nucleotide sequence: TGTGCCAGCAGCCGTACAGGGTACTATGGCTACACCTTC. It encodes CASSRTGYYGYTF.

J is TRBJ2-1 and V is TRBV5-4; 11 bases map to TRBD2. CDR3 length: 16 residues. V gave up 4 bases and J gave up 0 bases; unmatched junction bases: 3. Germline CDR1 SGHNT, CDR2 YYREEE (reference sequence). CDR3 DNA sequence: TGTGCCAGCAGCCTGGGACTAGCGGCCTCCTACAATGAGCAGTTCTTC. Amino acid sequence: CASSLGLAASYNEQFF. Full variable domain (remainder filled in from reference TRBV5-4 and TRBJ2-1): ETGVTQSPTHLIKTRGQQVTLRCSSQSGHNTVSWYQQALGQGPQFIFQYYREEENGRGNFPPRFSGLQFPNYSSELNVNALELDDSALYLCASSLGLAASYNEQFFGPGTRLTVL.

V and J are TRBV2 and TRBJ2-3, with 9 bases matching TRBD2. The V gene end was trimmed by 8 bases and the J gene end by 1 base; junction bases not matched to a gene: 7. This CDR3 has 15 residues. Germline V gene data show CDR1 as SNHLY and CDR2 as FYNNEI. CDR3 sequence reads: CASASREGGTDTQYF. CDR3 DNA: TGTGCCAGCGCCTCGCGGGAGGGCGGCACAGATACGCAGTATTTT.

V usage is TRBV5-5 and J usage is TRBJ2-3; weak D call: TRBD1 (6 bases). Germline lookup yields CDR1 SGHKS and CDR2 YYEKEE (reference sequence). V shed 4 bases and J shed 0 bases, with 12 bases lying between them. This CDR3 comprises 15 residues. CDR3 bases: TGTGCCAGCAGCAGACGGGACACAAGCACAGATACGCAGTATTTT. The encoded protein is CASSRRDTSTDTQYF.

The chain employs TRBV5-1 and TRBJ1-2, with D perhaps TRBD1 (5 bases). Germline V gene sequence: CDR1 SGHRS, CDR2 YFSETQ. This CDR3 comprises 13 residues. The V end was cut by 4 bases, the J end by 3 bases, with 10 bases between. CDR3 in amino acids: CASSPDTYYGYTF. The CDR3 region has the DNA TGCGCCAGCAGCCCGGACACCTACTATGGCTACACCTTC.

The chain joins TRBV19 to TRBJ2-6; D is unresolved. V lost 3 bases to trimming and J lost 4 bases, with 7 bases between them. The CDR3 contains 14 residues. Germline assignment: CDR1 LNHDA and CDR2 SQIVND (reference sequence). The CDR3 here is CASSIWAGANVLTF. CDR3 bases: TGTGCCAGTAGTATCTGGGCGGGGGCCAACGTCCTGACTTTC.